Presented here are 29 T cell receptor beta chains from one specimen sequenced in a study of cytomegalovirus exposure and HLA in healthy donors. With 60 Vbeta and 13 Jbeta primers, the PCR was carried out. Some clones are missing from TCRdb's copy, which holds only in-frame ones; the method was immunoSEQ multiplex PCR. The repertoire holds about 170,000 clones, with more than 65% as singletons. Sequenced: PBMCs. The receptor set was obtained from a male donor in good health and CMV-seronegative.

The CDR3 loop reads CASSLLYLKARLSGNTIYF. The CDR3, as DNA: TGTGCCAGCAGCTTACTGTACCTGAAGGCCAGGCTCTCTGGAAACACCATATATTTT. This rearrangement joins TRBV11-2 to TRBJ1-3, with unresolved D. Germline loops: CDR1 SGHAT, CDR2 FQNNGV. The CDR3 is 19 residues long. V lost 2 bases and J 0 bases, leaving 20 bases between the germline ends.

This rearrangement joins TRBV10-2 to TRBJ2-5; 8 bases line up with TRBD2. Germline lookup yields CDR1 WSHSY and CDR2 SAAADI. Trimming cost V 6 bases and J 5 bases; bases outside gene matches: 5. The CDR3 runs to 13 residues. The chain's CDR3 is CASSGGGRETQYF. Written as DNA, the CDR3 is TGCGCCAGCAGCGGGGGGGGTAGGGAGACCCAGTACTTC.

The V and J genes are TRBV6-1 and TRBJ2-7; TRBD1 matches at 8 bases. This CDR3 contains 13 residues. V lost 4 bases and J lost 2; bases outside the gene matches: 1. The germline V gene has CDR1 MNHNS and CDR2 SASEGT. Here the CDR3 DNA reads TGTGCCAGCAGTGTGACAGGGGCCTACGAGCAGTACTTC. Residues: CASSVTGAYEQYF.

This clone occurred once. This rearrangement joins TRBV4-3 to TRBJ2-3; TRBD2 matches at 12 bases. This CDR3 is 16 amino acids long. The germline CDR1 and CDR2 sequences are LGHNA and YSLEER. The V segment lost 1 base and the J segment 3 bases; nucleotides outside the gene matches: 2. In DNA form, the CDR3 reads TGCGCCAGCAGCCAAGGGACTAGCGGGGAAACAGATACGCAGTATTTT. Its protein is CASSQGTSGETDTQYF.

V usage is TRBV18 and J usage is TRBJ2-3; D is unclear. V lost 5 bases and J lost 0, with 6 bases in between. There are 13 residues in the CDR3. Germline lookup yields CDR1 KGHSH and CDR2 LQKENI. This chain's CDR3 is CASSSTSTDTQYF. CDR3 DNA: TGTGCCAGCTCATCCACTAGCACAGATACGCAGTATTTT. Drawing the rest from reference TRBV18 and TRBJ2-3, the complete variable domain is NAGVMQNPRHLVRRRGQEARLRCSPMKGHSHVYWYRQLPEEGLKFMVYLQKENIIDESGMPKERFSAEFPKEGPSILRIQQVVRGDSAAYFCASSSTSTDTQYFGPGTRLTVL.

The chain links TRBV2 to TRBJ2-1, with 12 bases lining up with TRBD2. This CDR3 is built from 16 residues. V shed 7 bases and J 7 bases; nucleotides not matched to a gene: 11. Germline assignment: CDR1 SNHLY and CDR2 FYNNEI. CDR3: CASTNYLAGGVNEQFF. CDR3 sequence (DNA): TGTGCCAGCACTAACTATCTAGCGGGAGGGGTAAATGAGCAGTTCTTC.

This clone occurred a few times. V gene TRBV7-2 combines with J gene TRBJ2-7; D is unresolved. The CDR3 totals 15 residues. V lost 5 bases and J lost 3, with 17 bases in between. The germline V gene has CDR1 SGHTA and CDR2 FQGNSA. Here the CDR3 DNA reads TGTGCCAGCAGCCAGGTACCGAATTTGGTCTACGAGCAGTACTTC. Residues: CASSQVPNLVYEQYF.

The CDR3 spells CSVEVFIIGRGRLDTQYF. CDR3 coding DNA: TGCAGCGTTGAAGTATTTATTATCGGCAGGGGGCGTTTAGATACGCAGTATTTT. The rearrangement links TRBV29-1 to TRBJ2-3, with TRBD1 identical over 8 bases. V lost 1 base and J lost 5; bases outside the gene matches: 17. This CDR3 is 18 amino acids long. Germline CDR1 is SQVTM and CDR2 is ANQGSEA.

The chain carries TRBV7-9 and TRBJ2-1; 7 nucleotides align to TRBD2. The germline gives CDR1 SEHNR, CDR2 FQNEAQ (reference sequence). The CDR3 loop spans 17 amino acids. V gave up 1 base and J gave up 4 bases; unmatched junction bases: 10. The CDR3 nucleotides are TGTGCCAGCAGCTTAGAGCGGCGGGGGTTGTTTTACAATGAGCAGTTCTTC. Protein sequence: CASSLERRGLFYNEQFF.

V is TRBV15 and J is TRBJ2-7; 9 bases fit TRBD2. V shed 4 bases and J 7 bases; nucleotides not matched to a gene: 8. The CDR3 consists of 14 residues. Per the germline V gene, CDR1 is LNHNV and CDR2 is YYDKDF (reference sequence). CDR3 protein: CATSIAGGPFEQYF. The CDR3 DNA follows: TGTGCCACCAGCATTGCGGGAGGGCCGTTTGAGCAGTACTTC.

The chain joins TRBV7-2 to TRBJ2-7, with 15 bases matching TRBD2. CDR1 SGHTA and CDR2 FQGNSA come from the germline V gene. CDR3 length: 14 amino acids. V was clipped by 3 bases and J by 6 bases; unmatched bases: 0. CDR3 sequence reads: CASSLGLAGGEQYF. CDR3 nucleotide sequence: TGTGCCAGCAGCTTGGGACTAGCGGGAGGCGAGCAGTACTTC.

The V call is TRBV7-2, the J call TRBJ2-5, with D perhaps matching TRBD2 (5 bases). This CDR3 is 13 amino acids long. Germline lookup yields CDR1 SGHTA and CDR2 FQGNSA. V lost 0 bases, J lost 11 bases, and 13 bases lay in between. CDR3 bases: TGTGCCAGCAGCTTAGCGAGGACTGGGGAGCAGTACTTC. Its translation: CASSLARTGEQYF.

This CDR3 reads CATSRRDRGSRQPQHF. CDR3 nucleotides: TGTGCCACCAGCAGAAGAGACAGGGGTTCGCGTCAGCCCCAGCATTTT. The chain employs TRBV15 and TRBJ1-5; 8 nucleotides agree with TRBD1. The CDR3 consists of 16 residues. Germline V gene data show CDR1 as LNHNV and CDR2 as YYDKDF (reference sequence). J was trimmed by 6 bases and V by 2 bases; bases with no gene match: 9.

This sequence joins TRBV19 and TRBJ1-5, with a weak D call TRBD1 (5 bases). The CDR3 has 18 residues. Germline V gene sequence: CDR1 LNHDA, CDR2 SQIVND (reference sequence). V was pared by 1 base and J by 2 bases, with 18 bases between. DNA of the CDR3: TGTGCCAGTAGTATAGTTAAGGGGCAAAGGGCCGGCAATCAGCCCCAGCATTTT. Protein product: CASSIVKGQRAGNQPQHF.

The V gene is TRBV7-8, the J gene TRBJ2-2; 7 nucleotides line up with TRBD1. V gave up 4 bases and J gave up 0 bases; unmatched junction bases: 11. CDR1 is SGHVS, CDR2 FQNEAQ, per germline. The CDR3 extends over 18 amino acids. CDR3 DNA: TGTGCCAGCAGCTCCAGGGGGTCCGTTTACTCGAACACCGGGGAGCTGTTTTTT. Its protein product is CASSSRGSVYSNTGELFF. The full variable domain, in which reference TRBV7-8 and TRBJ2-2 provide the parts outside the CDR3, is GAGVSQSPRYKVAKRGQDVALRCDPISGHVSLFWYQQALGQGPEFLTYFQNEAQLDKSGLPSDRFFAERPEGSVSTLKIQRTQQEDSAVYLCASSSRGSVYSNTGELFFGEGSRLTVL.

The rearrangement joins TRBV5-1 to TRBJ2-3; TRBD2 aligns across 15 bases. The CDR3 has 17 residues. V lost 4 bases, J lost 3 bases, and 6 bases stayed unmatched. The germline gives CDR1 SGHRS, CDR2 YFSETQ. The CDR3 reads CASSPGLAGGLTDTQYF. Written as DNA, the CDR3 is TGCGCCAGCAGCCCGGGACTAGCGGGGGGCCTTACAGATACGCAGTATTTT. The full variable domain, with the rest looked up from reference TRBV5-1 and TRBJ2-3, is KAGVTQTPRYLIKTRGQQVTLSCSPISGHRSVSWYQQTPGQGLQFLFEYFSETQRNKGNFPGRFSGRQFSNSRSEMNVSTLELGDSALYLCASSPGLAGGLTDTQYFGPGTRLTVL.

The J gene is TRBJ2-2, the V gene TRBV7-9; 8 positions match TRBD1. The CDR3 is made up of 15 amino acids. Trimming took 3 bases from V and 6 from J; bases not matched to a gene: 6. The germline V gene has CDR1 SEHNR and CDR2 FQNEAQ (reference sequence). The CDR3 protein is CASSFRQGKSGELFF. For the CDR3, the DNA is TGTGCCAGCAGCTTCAGACAGGGGAAATCCGGGGAGCTGTTTTTT.

This clone was seen just once. The chain recombines TRBV5-1 with TRBJ2-3, with 7 bases that match TRBD2. In germline, CDR1 is SGHRS, CDR2 YFSETQ. This CDR3 has 17 residues. J was trimmed by 0 bases and V by 1 base; bases with no gene match: 8. The CDR3 DNA is TGCGCCAGCAGCTTGCATGGGCTAGCGGCTAGCACAGATACGCAGTATTTT. Protein: CASSLHGLAASTDTQYF.

This clone was seen only a few times. V is TRBV20-1 and J is TRBJ2-7; no definite D call. This CDR3 has 11 residues. V was clipped by 1 base and J by 7 bases, with 8 bases between them. CDR1 DFQATT and CDR2 SNEGSKA come from the germline V gene (reference sequence). The CDR3 DNA follows: TGCAGTGCTAGAGCGGTGAAAGAGCAGTACTTC. Its protein product is CSARAVKEQYF.

The CDR3 here is CASSLGGGPYEQYF. The CDR3 bases are TGTGCCAGCAGCTTAGGAGGGGGACCCTACGAGCAGTACTTC. J is TRBJ2-7 and V is TRBV11-2, with D perhaps matching TRBD1 (6 bases). The CDR3 runs to 14 residues. V lost 1 base and J 2 bases, leaving 9 bases between the germline ends. Germline V gene lookup returns CDR1 SGHAT and CDR2 FQNNGV.

The chain has TRBV9 and TRBJ1-4; 7 bases match TRBD1. Trimming at V came to 0 bases and at J to 8 bases, leaving 7 bases not matched to a gene. In germline, CDR1 is SGDLS, CDR2 YYNGEE. The CDR3 extends over 15 amino acids. CDR3 loop: CASSVVGGAEEKLFF. As DNA, the CDR3 is TGTGCCAGCAGCGTAGTAGGGGGCGCGGAGGAAAAACTGTTTTTT. Filled out from reference TRBV9 and TRBJ1-4, the complete variable domain reads DSGVTQTPKHLITATGQRVTLRCSPRSGDLSVYWYQQSLDQGLQFLIQYYNGEERAKGNILERFSAQQFPDLHSELNLSSLELGDSALYFCASSVVGGAEEKLFFGSGTQLSVL.

The chain uses TRBV11-2 and TRBJ1-3; D gene ambiguous. CDR1 SGHAT and CDR2 FQNNGV come from the germline V gene. The CDR3 covers 14 residues. The ends were cut back, 5 bases at V and 3 bases at J, with 11 bases in the middle. In DNA form, the CDR3 reads TGTGCCAGCAGCCCCCCCCTAGGTGGAAACACCATATATTTT. Translation: CASSPPLGGNTIYF.

The rearrangement links TRBV18 to TRBJ1-5, with D perhaps matching TRBD1 (6 bases). Trimming took off 2 bases at V and 0 bases at J, with 11 bases between the two ends. The CDR3 is 16 residues long. The germline V gene has CDR1 KGHSH and CDR2 LQKENI. CDR3 bases: TGTGCCAGCTCACCAGGACAGAGCCTTAGCAATCAGCCCCAGCATTTT. Translation gives CASSPGQSLSNQPQHF.

Only a few counts were recorded for this clone. This chain joins TRBV5-6 and TRBJ1-4, with D hard to call. The germline V gene has CDR1 SGHDT and CDR2 YYEEEE. The CDR3 is 15 amino acids. V was cut by 0 bases and J by 5 bases, with 11 bases left in between. The CDR3 DNA sequence: TGTGCCAGCAGCTTGGTGGCAGGCCAAAATGAAAAACTGTTTTTT. Protein product: CASSLVAGQNEKLFF. The full variable domain, completed using reference TRBV5-6 and TRBJ1-4, is DAGVTQSPTHLIKTRGQQVTLRCSPKSGHDTVSWYQQALGQGPQFIFQYYEEEERQRGNFPDRFSGHQFPNYSSELNVNALLLGDSALYLCASSLVAGQNEKLFFGSGTQLSVL.

This chain links TRBV19 with TRBJ1-2; D ambiguous. Germline V gives CDR1 LNHDA, CDR2 SQIVND (reference sequence). The CDR3 extends over 13 amino acids. V lost 4 bases, J lost 4 bases, and 10 bases lay in between. The CDR3 DNA follows: TGTGCCAGTAGTAAGGGAGTCGCCTATGGCTACACCTTC. Protein sequence: CASSKGVAYGYTF.

The chain is built from TRBV28 and TRBJ2-7, with 10 bases identical to TRBD1. Trimming removed 3 bases from V and 11 bases from J; junction bases left unmatched: 13. The germline V gene has CDR1 MDHEN and CDR2 SYDVKM. This CDR3 has 15 residues. CDR3 in amino acids: CASSLVMGDRGSKYF. In nucleotides, the CDR3 is TGTGCCAGCAGTTTGGTTATGGGGGACAGGGGTTCGAAGTACTTC.

V is TRBV5-6 and J is TRBJ2-3; 8 bases fit TRBD2. V was pared by 4 bases and J by 3 bases, with 4 bases of the junction left unmatched. Germline loops: CDR1 SGHDT, CDR2 YYEEEE. The CDR3 contains 14 residues. CDR3 nucleotides: TGTGCCAGCAGCATGGCTAGCGGGACAGATACGCAGTATTTT. Its translation is CASSMASGTDTQYF.

This chain uses TRBV4-1 with TRBJ1-6; 7 bases line up with TRBD1. This CDR3 is built from 17 residues. Losses at the gene ends were 4 bases for V and 0 bases for J; bases not matched to a gene: 6. Germline V gene lookup returns CDR1 MGHRA and CDR2 YSYEKL. This CDR3 reads CASSLSRGSSYNSPLHF. Here the CDR3 DNA reads TGCGCCAGCAGCCTTTCCAGGGGGAGCTCCTATAATTCACCCCTCCACTTT.

This chain links TRBV5-1 with TRBJ2-5, with TRBD2 matching over 11 bases. This CDR3 spans 14 amino acids. Germline V lookup: CDR1 SGHRS, CDR2 YFSETQ. The V gene end was trimmed by 4 bases and the J gene end by 7 bases; junction bases not matched to a gene: 6. Here the CDR3 reads CASSPGTSGGTQYF. In DNA, the CDR3 is TGCGCCAGCAGCCCTGGGACTAGCGGAGGGACCCAGTACTTC.